These 5 T cell receptor beta chains came from one sample sequenced in a study of cytomegalovirus exposure and HLA in healthy donors (dated by TCRdb to about 2017). The receptor library was made with the immunoSEQ multiplex PCR assay. For the multiplex PCR, a mixture combining 60 forward primers for TCR Vbeta segments and 13 reverse primers for TCR Jbeta segments was used. TCRdb provides this immuneACCESS table in a form limited to in-frame rearrangements. Some clones are lacking; in checked studies, under half of them reflect an unresolved V gene, and why the rest are absent is not known. The sample table shows over 80,000 clones, and about four fifths are seen once. The top ten hold approximately 3.2% of the sample. Sequencing used PBMCs. The receptor set was obtained from a female donor in good health and CMV-seropositive.

In this sample, this clone turned up a few times. CDR3 in DNA: TGCGCCAGCAGCCCTAGACAGGGCTCATCCAACGAGCAGTACTTC. Residues: CASSPRQGSSNEQYF. The chain recombines TRBV4-1 with TRBJ2-7, with TRBD1 matching 7 bases. The germline V gene encodes CDR1 MGHRA and CDR2 YSYEKL. The CDR3 is 15 amino acids. V lost 4 bases and J lost 5; bases outside the gene matches: 11.

The V call is TRBV5-4, the J call TRBJ2-5; the match to TRBD1 covers 7 bases. The germline V gene encodes CDR1 SGHNT and CDR2 YYREEE (reference sequence). Trimming took 1 base from V and 5 from J; bases not matched to a gene: 8. The CDR3 covers 15 residues. CDR3 coding DNA: TGTGCCAGCAGCTTGAGACAGGGCTGGGGGGAGACCCAGTACTTC. Its translation is CASSLRQGWGETQYF.

The count of this clone is one. The chain carries TRBV4-3 and TRBJ2-1, with D maybe TRBD2 (6 bases). The CDR3 runs to 12 residues. Germline V gene lookup returns CDR1 LGHNA and CDR2 YSLEER. Trimming removed 4 bases from V and 9 bases from J, with 10 bases in between. The CDR3 coding sequence is TGCGCCAGCAGCCGCGCGGAGGGTGAGCAGTTCTTC. Amino acids: CASSRAEGEQFF.

The rearrangement joins TRBV7-2 to TRBJ1-3; 9 nucleotides align to TRBD1. Trimming at V came to 2 bases and at J to 4 bases, leaving 0 bases not matched to a gene. The CDR3 extends over 14 amino acids. Germline CDR1 and CDR2: SGHTA and FQGNSA. CDR3 DNA: TGTGCCAGCAGCTTAACAGGGGGCGGAAACACCATATATTTT. Residues: CASSLTGGGNTIYF.

The chain combines TRBV18 with TRBJ2-7; the D is unclear. V lost 3 bases, J lost 3 bases, and 15 bases lay in between. CDR3 length: 15 residues. Germline CDR1 KGHSH, CDR2 LQKENI. DNA of the CDR3: TGTGCCAGCTCACCCGCTACAGTACTGATCTACGAGCAGTACTTC. Protein: CASSPATVLIYEQYF.